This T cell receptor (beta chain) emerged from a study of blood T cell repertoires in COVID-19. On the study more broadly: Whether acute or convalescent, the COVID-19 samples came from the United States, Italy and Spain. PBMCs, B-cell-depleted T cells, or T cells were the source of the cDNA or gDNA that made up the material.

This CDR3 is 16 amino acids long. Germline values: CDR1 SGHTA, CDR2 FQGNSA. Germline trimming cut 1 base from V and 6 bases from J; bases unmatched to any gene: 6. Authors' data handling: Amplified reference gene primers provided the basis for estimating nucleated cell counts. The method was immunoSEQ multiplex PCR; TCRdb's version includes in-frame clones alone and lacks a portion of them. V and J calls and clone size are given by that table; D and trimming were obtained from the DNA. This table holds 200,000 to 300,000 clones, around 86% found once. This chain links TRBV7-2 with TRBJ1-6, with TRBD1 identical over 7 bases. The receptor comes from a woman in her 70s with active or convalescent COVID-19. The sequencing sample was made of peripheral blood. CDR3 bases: TGTGCCAGCAGCTTAGATGTACAGGGGTCTAATTCACCCCTCCACTTT. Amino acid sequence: CASSLDVQGSNSPLHF.